The 12 T cell receptor beta chains presented below share a single source sample, sequenced in a study of cytomegalovirus exposure and HLA in healthy donors. The method was immunoSEQ multiplex PCR; TCRdb's version includes in-frame clones alone and lacks a portion of them. The table lists 50,000 to 70,000 clones, roughly 96% of them singletons, with nearly 6% in the top ten. Sequenced sample: PBMCs. All receptors derive from a woman younger than 35 in good health and CMV-seropositive.

This chain uses TRBV6-5 with TRBJ2-1, with 8 bases aligning to TRBD2. CDR3 length equals 15 residues. V dropped 2 bases and J dropped 7; count of bases not matched to a gene: 7. Germline loops: CDR1 MNHEY, CDR2 SVGAGI. CDR3 DNA: TGTGCCAGCAGTTACGGGCTAGCGGGTAAGAATGAGCAGTTCTTC. Its protein product is CASSYGLAGKNEQFF.

The chain links TRBV6-1 to TRBJ2-3; 11 nucleotides align to TRBD2. CDR3 length: 15 residues. Germline trimming cut 9 bases from V and 0 bases from J; bases unmatched to any gene: 5. The germline V gene encodes CDR1 MNHNS and CDR2 SASEGT. CDR3 loop: CARVLAGVSTDTQYF. The CDR3 nucleotides are TGTGCCAGGGTACTAGCGGGGGTTAGCACAGATACGCAGTATTTT.

The chain couples TRBV5-1 to TRBJ1-5, with TRBD1 as a possible D gene (5 bases). The V gene lost 0 bases and the J gene lost 4 bases, with 8 bases spanning the gap. This CDR3 is built from 14 residues. Germline V gene lookup returns CDR1 SGHRS and CDR2 YFSETQ. In DNA form, the CDR3 reads TGCGCCAGCAGCTTGGGACAGACGAATCAGCCCCAGCATTTT. It codes for CASSLGQTNQPQHF.

This rearrangement joins TRBV13 to TRBJ1-1; D possibly corresponds to TRBD1 (5 bases). V was trimmed by 6 bases and J by 8 bases, leaving 16 bases between them. The CDR3 contains 13 residues. The germline V gene has CDR1 PRHDT and CDR2 FYEKMQ (reference sequence). CDR3 DNA sequence: TGTGCCAGCAGTTTCCAAGGGGCACTGGAAGCTTTCTTT. Protein: CASSFQGALEAFF.

The chain couples TRBV5-5 to TRBJ2-7, with D possibly being TRBD1 (5 bases). The V and J ends lost 0 bases and 0 bases respectively, with 13 bases between them. The CDR3 covers 16 residues. The V gene's germline CDR1 is SGHKS and CDR2 YYEKEE (reference sequence). CDR3 in DNA: TGTGCCAGCAGCTTGGTTACAGGATTTAGCTCCTACGAGCAGTACTTC. The encoded protein is CASSLVTGFSSYEQYF.

V is TRBV4-3 and J is TRBJ1-4; the D gene is possibly TRBD1 (5 bases). CDR1 and CDR2 from the germline V gene are LGHNA and YSLEER. This CDR3 spans 15 amino acids. Between the trimmed V and J ends, which lost 1 base and 4 bases, there was a span of 10 bases. CDR3 coding DNA: TGCGCCAGCAGCCAAGCGGCCAGGGTTAATGAAAAACTGTTTTTT. Its protein product is CASSQAARVNEKLFF.

This chain uses TRBV6-1 with TRBJ2-1, with D perhaps matching TRBD2 (6 bases). The CDR3 spans 14 residues. The germline V gene encodes CDR1 MNHNS and CDR2 SASEGT. Deletions cut 3 bases from V and 10 bases from J, with 16 bases between. The CDR3 region is CASSDSGSSMEQFF. In nucleotides, the CDR3 is TGTGCCAGCAGTGATAGCGGCTCGTCAATGGAGCAGTTCTTC.

This chain joins TRBV5-6 and TRBJ1-1, with D uncertain. The V end was cut by 2 bases, the J end by 0 bases, with 11 bases between. The CDR3 totals 15 residues. CDR1 is SGHDT and CDR2 is YYEEEE in the germline V gene. The CDR3 loop is CASSLKPGMNTEAFF. The CDR3, as DNA: TGTGCCAGCAGCTTAAAGCCGGGAATGAACACTGAAGCTTTCTTT. The entire variable domain, with the rest obtained from reference TRBV5-6 and TRBJ1-1, is as follows: DAGVTQSPTHLIKTRGQQVTLRCSPKSGHDTVSWYQQALGQGPQFIFQYYEEEERQRGNFPDRFSGHQFPNYSSELNVNALLLGDSALYLCASSLKPGMNTEAFFGQGTRLTVV.

This chain joins TRBV5-5 and TRBJ2-5; D remains ambiguous. V lost 0 bases to trimming and J lost 3 bases, with 12 bases between them. CDR3 length equals 15 residues. Germline assignment: CDR1 SGHKS and CDR2 YYEKEE (reference sequence). The chain's CDR3 is CASSLAVLAEETQYF. CDR3 coding DNA: TGTGCCAGCAGCTTGGCCGTCCTGGCAGAAGAGACCCAGTACTTC.

This chain links TRBV7-2 with TRBJ2-1; 9 bases map to TRBD2. J gave up 7 bases and V 5 bases, and 9 bases lay outside the gene matches. Germline lookup yields CDR1 SGHTA and CDR2 FQGNSA. CDR3 length equals 15 residues. The CDR3 here is CASSPRAGGTNEQFF. CDR3 bases: TGTGCCAGCAGCCCTCGGGCGGGAGGGACTAATGAGCAGTTCTTC.

This chain uses TRBV2 with TRBJ2-5; 8 bases are a match to TRBD2. The CDR3 consists of 14 residues. Germline values: CDR1 SNHLY, CDR2 FYNNEI. The J segment lost 1 base and the V segment lost 7 bases, leaving 5 bases of the junction unmatched. CDR3 region: CASTATSGQETQYF. The DNA of the CDR3 is TGTGCCAGCACCGCAACTAGCGGCCAAGAGACCCAGTACTTC.

This rearrangement joins TRBV2 to TRBJ1-1; TRBD1 aligns across 7 bases. V was clipped by 7 bases and J by 10 bases; unmatched bases: 9. The CDR3 spans 12 residues. Germline CDR1 reads SNHLY; CDR2 reads FYNNEI. CDR3: CASTIEAGGAFF. In nucleotides, the CDR3 is TGTGCCAGCACCATCGAGGCAGGGGGAGCTTTCTTT.